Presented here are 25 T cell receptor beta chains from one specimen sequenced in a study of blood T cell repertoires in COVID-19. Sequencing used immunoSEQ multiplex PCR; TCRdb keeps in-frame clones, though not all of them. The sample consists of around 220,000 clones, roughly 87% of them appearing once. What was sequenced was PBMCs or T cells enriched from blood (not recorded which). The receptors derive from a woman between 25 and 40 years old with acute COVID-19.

Here the CDR3 DNA reads TGTGCCAGCAGCGCCACCCAGGGTGGCTATGGCTACACCTTC. It is translated as CASSATQGGYGYTF. The J gene is TRBJ1-2, the V gene TRBV6-4; D might be TRBD1 (5 bases). Trimming shortened V by 6 bases and J by 4 bases, and 15 bases separated the two germline ends. This CDR3 has 14 amino acids. The germline V gene encodes CDR1 MRHNA and CDR2 SNTAGT.

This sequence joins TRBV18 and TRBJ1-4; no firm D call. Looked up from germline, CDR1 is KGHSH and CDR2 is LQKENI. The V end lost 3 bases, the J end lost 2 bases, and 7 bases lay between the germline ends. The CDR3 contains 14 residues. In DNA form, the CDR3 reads TGTGCCAGCTCACCGGGCCCGACTAATGAAAAACTGTTTTTT. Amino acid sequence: CASSPGPTNEKLFF.

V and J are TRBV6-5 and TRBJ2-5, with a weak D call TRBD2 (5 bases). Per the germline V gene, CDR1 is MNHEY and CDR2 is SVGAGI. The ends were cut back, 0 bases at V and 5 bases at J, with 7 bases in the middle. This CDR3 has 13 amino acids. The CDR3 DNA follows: TGTGCCAGCAGTTACTCCCCGGGGGAGACCCAGTACTTC. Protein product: CASSYSPGETQYF.

The CDR3 DNA follows: TGTGCCAGCAGCCACGGGGCGGGGGGGCCAGATACGCAGTATTTT. It codes for CASSHGAGGPDTQYF. V is TRBV4-2 and J is TRBJ2-3; TRBD2 matches 9 bases. The CDR3 is made up of 15 amino acids. V shed 3 bases, J shed 4 bases, and the junction held 5 bases outside the gene matches. Germline V gives CDR1 LGHNA, CDR2 YNFKEQ.

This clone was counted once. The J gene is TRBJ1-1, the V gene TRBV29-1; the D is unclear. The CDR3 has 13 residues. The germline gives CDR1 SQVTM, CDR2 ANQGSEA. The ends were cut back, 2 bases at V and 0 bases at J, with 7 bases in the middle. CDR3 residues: CSVESRMNTEAFF. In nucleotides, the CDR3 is TGCAGCGTTGAATCCAGAATGAACACTGAAGCTTTCTTT. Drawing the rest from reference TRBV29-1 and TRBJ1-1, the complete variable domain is SAVISQKPSRDICQRGTSLTIQCQVDSQVTMMFWYRQQPGQSLTLIATANQGSEATYESGFVIDKFPISRPNLTFSTLTVSNMSPEDSSIYLCSVESRMNTEAFFGQGTRLTVV.

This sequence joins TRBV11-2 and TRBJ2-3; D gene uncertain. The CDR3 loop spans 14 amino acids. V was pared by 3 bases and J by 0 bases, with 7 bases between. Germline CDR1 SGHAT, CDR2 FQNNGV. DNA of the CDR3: TGTGCCAGCAGCTTGCGGCAGAGCACAGATACGCAGTATTTT. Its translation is CASSLRQSTDTQYF.

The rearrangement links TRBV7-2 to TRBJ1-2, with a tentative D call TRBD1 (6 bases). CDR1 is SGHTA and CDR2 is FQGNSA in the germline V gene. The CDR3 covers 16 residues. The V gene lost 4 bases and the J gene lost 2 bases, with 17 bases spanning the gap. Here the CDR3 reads CASSYRGGGGNYGYTF. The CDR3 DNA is TGTGCCAGCAGCTACCGAGGGGGTGGCGGCAACTATGGCTACACCTTC. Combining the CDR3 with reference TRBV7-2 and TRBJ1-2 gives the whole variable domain GAGVSQSPSNKVTEKGKDVELRCDPISGHTALYWYRQSLGQGLEFLIYFQGNSAPDKSGLPSDRFSAERTGGSVSTLTIQRTQQEDSAVYLCASSYRGGGGNYGYTFGSGTRLTVV.

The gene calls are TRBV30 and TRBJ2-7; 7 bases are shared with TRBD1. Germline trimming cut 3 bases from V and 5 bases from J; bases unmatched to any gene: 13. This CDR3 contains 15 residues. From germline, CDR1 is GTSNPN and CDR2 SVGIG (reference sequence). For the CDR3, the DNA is TGTGCCTGGAGCCTCAAGACAGGGCAGGTACACGAGCAGTACTTC. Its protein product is CAWSLKTGQVHEQYF.

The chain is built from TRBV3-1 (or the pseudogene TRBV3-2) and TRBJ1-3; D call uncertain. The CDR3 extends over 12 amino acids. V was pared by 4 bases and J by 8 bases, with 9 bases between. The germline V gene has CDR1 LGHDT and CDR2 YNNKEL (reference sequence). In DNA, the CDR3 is TGTGCCAGCAGCCCCAGCGTAGACACCATATATTTT. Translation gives CASSPSVDTIYF.

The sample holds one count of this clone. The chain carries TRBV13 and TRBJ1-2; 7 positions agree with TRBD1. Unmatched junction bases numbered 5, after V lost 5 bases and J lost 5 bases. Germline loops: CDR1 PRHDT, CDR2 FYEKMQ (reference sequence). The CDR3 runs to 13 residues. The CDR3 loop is CASSPGQKYGYTF. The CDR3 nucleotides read TGTGCCAGCAGCCCGGGACAGAAGTATGGCTACACCTTC. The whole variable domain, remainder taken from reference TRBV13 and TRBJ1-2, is AAGVIQSPRHLIKEKRETATLKCYPIPRHDTVYWYQQGPGQDPQFLISFYEKMQSDKGSIPDRFSAQQFSDYHSELNMSSLELGDSALYFCASSPGQKYGYTFGSGTRLTVV.

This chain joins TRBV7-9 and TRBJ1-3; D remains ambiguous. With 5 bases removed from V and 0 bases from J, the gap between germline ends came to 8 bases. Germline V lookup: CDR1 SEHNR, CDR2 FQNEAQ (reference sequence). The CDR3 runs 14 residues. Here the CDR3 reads CASSRRGSGNTIYF. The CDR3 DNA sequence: TGTGCCAGCAGCAGGCGGGGCTCTGGAAACACCATATATTTT. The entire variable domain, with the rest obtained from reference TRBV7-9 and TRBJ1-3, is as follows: DTGVSQNPRHKITKRGQNVTFRCDPISEHNRLYWYRQTLGQGPEFLTYFQNEAQLEKSRLLSDRFSAERPKGSFSTLEIQRTEQGDSAMYLCASSRRGSGNTIYFGEGSWLTVV.

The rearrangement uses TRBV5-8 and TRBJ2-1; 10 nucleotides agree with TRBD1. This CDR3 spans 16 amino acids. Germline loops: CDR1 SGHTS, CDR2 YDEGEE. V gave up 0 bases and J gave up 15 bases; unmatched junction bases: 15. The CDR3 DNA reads TGTGCCAGCAGCTTGGGGGGGACAGGGGCCAACCTCGAGTGGTTCTTC. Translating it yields CASSLGGTGANLEWFF.

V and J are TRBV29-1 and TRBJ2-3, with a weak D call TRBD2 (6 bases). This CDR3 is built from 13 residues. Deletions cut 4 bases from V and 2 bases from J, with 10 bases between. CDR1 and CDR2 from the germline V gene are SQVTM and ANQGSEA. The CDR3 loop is CSVVPDYTDTQYF. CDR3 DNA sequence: TGCAGCGTTGTTCCGGACTACACAGATACGCAGTATTTT.

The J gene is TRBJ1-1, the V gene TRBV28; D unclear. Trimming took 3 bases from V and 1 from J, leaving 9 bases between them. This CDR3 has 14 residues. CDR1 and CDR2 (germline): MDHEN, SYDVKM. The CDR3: CASSFAAANTEAFF. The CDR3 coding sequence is TGTGCCAGCAGTTTCGCGGCAGCGAACACTGAAGCTTTCTTT.

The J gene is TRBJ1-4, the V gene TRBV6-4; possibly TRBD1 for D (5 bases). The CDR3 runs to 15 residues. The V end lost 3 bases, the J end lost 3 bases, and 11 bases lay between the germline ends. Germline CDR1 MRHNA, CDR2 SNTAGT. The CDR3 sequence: CASSEWGGPNEKLFF. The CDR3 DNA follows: TGTGCCAGCAGTGAGTGGGGCGGTCCTAATGAAAAACTGTTTTTT.

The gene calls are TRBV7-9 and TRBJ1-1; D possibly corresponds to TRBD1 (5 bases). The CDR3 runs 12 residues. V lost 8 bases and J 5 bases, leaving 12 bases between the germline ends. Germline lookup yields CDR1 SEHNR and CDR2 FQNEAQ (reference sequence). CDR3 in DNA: TGTGCCAGCGGACCCCAGGGTACTGAAGCTTTCTTT. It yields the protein CASGPQGTEAFF.

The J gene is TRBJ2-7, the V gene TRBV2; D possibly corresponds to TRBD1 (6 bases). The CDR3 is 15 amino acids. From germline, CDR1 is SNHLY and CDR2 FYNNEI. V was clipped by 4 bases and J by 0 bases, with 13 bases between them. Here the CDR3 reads CASSASRDISYEQYF. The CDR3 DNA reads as TGTGCCAGCAGTGCCTCCCGGGACATCTCCTACGAGCAGTACTTC. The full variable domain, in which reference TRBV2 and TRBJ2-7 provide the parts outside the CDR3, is EPEVTQTPSHQVTQMGQEVILRCVPISNHLYFYWYRQILGQKVEFLVSFYNNEISEKSEIFDDQFSVERPDGSNFTLKIRSTKLEDSAMYFCASSASRDISYEQYFGPGTRLTVT.

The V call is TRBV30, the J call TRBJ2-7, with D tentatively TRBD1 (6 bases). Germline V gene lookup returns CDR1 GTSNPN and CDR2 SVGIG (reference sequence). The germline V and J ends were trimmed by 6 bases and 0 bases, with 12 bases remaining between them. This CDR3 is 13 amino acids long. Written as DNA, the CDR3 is TGTGCCTGCGGGACACCAAACTCCTACGAGCAGTACTTC. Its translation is CACGTPNSYEQYF.

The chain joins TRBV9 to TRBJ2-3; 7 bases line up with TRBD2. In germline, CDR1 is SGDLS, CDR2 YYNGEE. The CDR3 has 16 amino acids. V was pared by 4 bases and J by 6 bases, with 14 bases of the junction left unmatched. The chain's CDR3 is CASSPLKGTSVDTQYF. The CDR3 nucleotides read TGTGCCAGCAGCCCACTCAAAGGAACTAGCGTGGATACGCAGTATTTT.

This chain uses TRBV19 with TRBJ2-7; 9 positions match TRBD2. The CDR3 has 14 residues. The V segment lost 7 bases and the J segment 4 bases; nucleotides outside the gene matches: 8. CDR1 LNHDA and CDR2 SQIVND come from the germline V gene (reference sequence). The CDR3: CASKSSGSAYEQYF. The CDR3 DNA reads TGTGCCAGTAAGAGTAGCGGGAGTGCGTACGAGCAGTACTTC.

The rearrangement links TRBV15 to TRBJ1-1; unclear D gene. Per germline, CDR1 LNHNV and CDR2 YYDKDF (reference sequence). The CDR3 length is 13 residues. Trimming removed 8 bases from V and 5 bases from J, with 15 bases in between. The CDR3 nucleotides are TGTGCCACCTCGAGGGTGTCGGGGACTGAAGCTTTCTTT. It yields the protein CATSRVSGTEAFF. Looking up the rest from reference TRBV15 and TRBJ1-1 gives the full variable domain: DAMVIQNPRYQVTQFGKPVTLSCSQTLNHNVMYWYQQKSSQAPKLLFHYYDKDFNNEADTPDNFQSRRPNTSFCFLDIRSPGLGDTAMYLCATSRVSGTEAFFGQGTRLTVV.

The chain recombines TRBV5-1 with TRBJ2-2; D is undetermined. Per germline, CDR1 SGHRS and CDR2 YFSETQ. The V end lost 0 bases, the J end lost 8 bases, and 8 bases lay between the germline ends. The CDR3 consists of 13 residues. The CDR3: CASSLEGEGELFF. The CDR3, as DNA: TGCGCCAGCAGCTTGGAAGGAGAGGGGGAGCTGTTTTTT. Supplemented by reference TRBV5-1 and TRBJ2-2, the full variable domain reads KAGVTQTPRYLIKTRGQQVTLSCSPISGHRSVSWYQQTPGQGLQFLFEYFSETQRNKGNFPGRFSGRQFSNSRSEMNVSTLELGDSALYLCASSLEGEGELFFGEGSRLTVL.

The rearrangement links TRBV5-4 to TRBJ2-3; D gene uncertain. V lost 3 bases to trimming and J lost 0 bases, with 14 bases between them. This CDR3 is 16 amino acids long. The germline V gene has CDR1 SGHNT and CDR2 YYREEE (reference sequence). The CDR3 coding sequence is TGTGCCAGCAGCTATGGAGTACATATGAGCACAGATACGCAGTATTTT. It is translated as CASSYGVHMSTDTQYF.

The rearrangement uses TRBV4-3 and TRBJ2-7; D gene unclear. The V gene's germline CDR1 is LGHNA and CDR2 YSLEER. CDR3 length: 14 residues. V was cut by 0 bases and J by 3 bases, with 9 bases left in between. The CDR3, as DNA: TGCGCCAGCAGCCAAGATCTGCACGGCTACGAGCAGTACTTC. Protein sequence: CASSQDLHGYEQYF.

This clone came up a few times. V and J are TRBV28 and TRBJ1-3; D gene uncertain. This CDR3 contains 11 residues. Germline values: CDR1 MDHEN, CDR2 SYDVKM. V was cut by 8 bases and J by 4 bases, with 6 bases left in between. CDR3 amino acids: CASSTGNTIYF. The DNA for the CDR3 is TGTGCCAGCTCAACAGGAAACACCATATATTTT.